The sequence of this T cell receptor (beta chain) was determined in a study of CD8 T cells in ankylosing spondylitis. Trimming shortened V by 4 bases and J by 4 bases, and 10 bases separated the two germline ends. The germline gives CDR1 SEHNR, CDR2 FQNEAQ (reference sequence). The CDR3 is made up of 14 amino acids. Researchers built TCR beta libraries using quantitative 5'-RACE with molecular barcodes. From the 5' RACE reads, TCRdb called clonotypes with MiXCR, one entry per CDR3 protein. The repertoire holds about 220,000 distinct CDR3 sequences, roughly 18% seen once, with about 42% in the top ten. Study findings and constraints: Matched synovial fluid from ankylosing spondylitis patients was reported to be enriched for disease-linked clones. Ankylosing spondylitis blood seemed to carry a telltale TCR beta motif made of several highly homologous variants. Certain motif variants had earlier been reported in reactive arthritis synovial fluid and blood.

Only a few counts were recorded for this clonotype. What it binds is not known. What was sequenced was blood, either unsorted or a sorted T cell fraction (not recorded which). The receptor comes from a male donor with ankylosing spondylitis. The chain carries TRBV7-9 and TRBJ2-2; D is unresolved. The CDR3 DNA reads TGTGCCAGCAGCTCCCTTGGAACCACCGGGGAGCTGTTTTTT. Amino acid sequence: CASSSLGTTGELFF.